This T cell receptor (beta chain) was recorded in a study of blood T cell repertoires in COVID-19. At the level of the study: T cells, B-cell-depleted T cells, or PBMCs supplied cDNA or gDNA.

Sequencing used immunoSEQ multiplex PCR; TCRdb keeps in-frame clones, though not all of them. Among about 350,000 clones, around 87% were seen once, and the ten largest hold 5.3%. The CDR3 extends over 16 amino acids. CDR1 and CDR2 from the germline V gene are SGHRS and YFSETQ. V was pared by 4 bases and J by 0 bases, with 7 bases of the junction left unmatched. Participants were aged about 18 to 100 years from more than 20 US areas. The study counted Cohort 3 donors as recovered given two negative PCRs, clearance, or symptom resolution. The TCR comes from a woman under 40 who had recovered from COVID-19. J is TRBJ1-1 and V is TRBV5-1, with TRBD1 identical over 9 bases. What was sequenced was PBMCs or T cells enriched from blood (not recorded which). The CDR3 bases are TGCGCCAGCAGCCCGGCCGGGACAGGGATGAACACTGAAGCTTTCTTT. It encodes CASSPAGTGMNTEAFF.